This entry lists 10 T cell receptor beta chains sequenced from one sample in a study of blood T cells in healthy people across ages. Primed by a sample-barcoded 5' primer and a J-beta primer mix, a second PCR proceeded for 7 to 11 cycles. TCRdb re-analysed the 5' RACE reads in MiXCR, keeping a single row per CDR3 protein. This table holds 780,000 or so distinct CDR3 sequences, 56% found once. Sequences were obtained from blood. The source of these receptors is a man in his forties in good health.

The chain joins TRBV28 to TRBJ2-7, with 7 bases fitting TRBD1. V gave up 4 bases and J gave up 3 bases; unmatched junction bases: 9. There are 15 residues in the CDR3. The germline gives CDR1 MDHEN, CDR2 SYDVKM. Written as DNA, the CDR3 is TGTGCCAGCAGTTCCACAGGGGTGTCCCTCTACGAGCAGTACTTC. It translates to CASSSTGVSLYEQYF.

A few counts support this clonotype. The chain carries TRBV6-1 and TRBJ2-7; 8 bases align to TRBD1. The CDR3 length is 16 residues. Germline CDR1 MNHNS, CDR2 SASEGT. J gave up 0 bases and V 5 bases, and 9 bases lay outside the gene matches. The CDR3 sequence is CASSTRSGGPSYEQYF. As DNA, the CDR3 is TGTGCCAGCAGTACCAGATCAGGGGGCCCCTCCTACGAGCAGTACTTC.

CDR3 protein: CASSLGSSGGWDTQYF. The CDR3 DNA reads TGTGCCAGCAGCTTAGGATCTAGCGGGGGGTGGGATACGCAGTATTTT. This chain uses TRBV7-8 with TRBJ2-3; the match to TRBD2 covers 11 bases. The CDR3 consists of 16 residues. The V gene's germline CDR1 is SGHVS and CDR2 FQNEAQ. With 1 base clipped from V and 6 bases from J, the junction kept 6 bases outside the gene matches.

Ten or more counts support this clonotype. This chain links TRBV5-5 with TRBJ2-3, with D tentatively TRBD1 (5 bases). From germline, CDR1 is SGHKS and CDR2 YYEKEE (reference sequence). CDR3 length equals 15 residues. The ends were cut back, 8 bases at V and 2 bases at J, with 18 bases in the middle. The CDR3 nucleotides are TGTGCCAGTCAGGGCTCCTGGGCAGACACAGATACGCAGTATTTT. Its translation: CASQGSWADTDTQYF.

This rearrangement joins TRBV28 to TRBJ2-7; D gene ambiguous. Trimming removed 2 bases from V and 4 bases from J, with 6 bases in between. Germline CDR1 reads MDHEN; CDR2 reads SYDVKM. The CDR3 contains 12 residues. The CDR3 protein is CASSLNEYEQYF. DNA for the CDR3: TGTGCCAGCAGTTTAAATGAGTACGAGCAGTACTTC.

Notes on this clonotype: Sequence at one end of the junction differs from germline and may be a read error. This CDR3 reads CSARDSGATGCTF. The CDR3 DNA is TGCAGTGCTAGAGATAGCGGGGCCACTGGCTGCACCTTC. The gene calls are TRBV20-1 and TRBJ1-2; tentative D call: TRBD1 (5 bases). This CDR3 has 13 residues. Germline V CDR1 and CDR2: DFQATT, SNEGSKA (reference sequence).

This clonotype has more than one count but fewer than ten. The rearrangement joins TRBV6-4 to TRBJ2-3, with TRBD1 matching 7 bases. This CDR3 has 14 residues. J was trimmed by 1 base and V by 2 bases; bases with no gene match: 0. Germline CDR1 is MRHNA and CDR2 is SNTAGT. CDR3 sequence reads: CASSDTGGTDTQYF. The CDR3 DNA sequence: TGTGCCAGCAGTGACACAGGGGGCACAGATACGCAGTATTTT.

The chain joins TRBV2 to TRBJ1-5; tentative D call: TRBD1 (5 bases). Trimming removed 6 bases from V and 2 bases from J, with 14 bases in between. This CDR3 region has 15 residues. Germline CDR1 reads SNHLY; CDR2 reads FYNNEI. In DNA, the CDR3 is TGTGCCAGCAGGATCCAGGGTGCGCGCAATCAGCCCCAGCATTTT. Translation: CASRIQGARNQPQHF.

The count of this clonotype is one. This chain joins TRBV9 and TRBJ2-7; 7 nucleotides match TRBD2. V shed 3 bases, J shed 7 bases, and the junction held 16 bases outside the gene matches. The CDR3 contains 16 residues. The germline gives CDR1 SGDLS, CDR2 YYNGEE. This CDR3 is CASSALAGTTYNEQYF. The CDR3 region has the DNA TGTGCCAGCAGCGCCTTGGCGGGGACTACCTACAATGAGCAGTACTTC.

This clonotype was observed at least ten times. The J gene is TRBJ1-2, the V gene TRBV12-3 or TRBV12-4; TRBD1 matches at 8 bases. Trimming removed 10 bases from V and 3 bases from J; junction bases left unmatched: 4. This CDR3 region has 12 residues. The CDR3 nucleotides are TGTGCCACCGGGGACAGGTACTATGGCTACACCTTC. Its translation is CATGDRYYGYTF.